Listed below are T cell receptor beta chains from one sample, sequenced in a study of Ad26.COV2.S vaccination and SARS-CoV-2 variants. TCRdb keeps only in-frame clones here, not all; method: immunoSEQ multiplex PCR. Of 350,000 to 600,000 clones in the sample, about 88% were seen once. The sample consisted of peripheral blood, taken in a trial of Ad26.COV2.S vaccine versus placebo. The receptors come from a person between 18 and 59 years old who received the Ad26.COV2.S COVID-19 vaccine or a placebo. Each CDR3 is given with its conserved first and last residue.

>TRBJ2-3|13|TRBV7-2
CASGRDPTDTQYF
>TRBJ2-5|15|TRBV4-2
CASSQDLAPQETQYF
>TRBJ2-7|15|TRBV18
CASSSGTGVSYEQYF
>TRBJ2-7|13|TRBV18
CASSNGRFYEQYF
>TRBJ2-1|14|TRBV30
CAWSVLVSRAEQFF
>TRBJ1-1|15|TRBV5-1
CASRTDSPPNTEAFF
>TRBJ1-2|17|TRBV19
CASSITRVTGTNYGYTF
>TRBJ2-1|16|TRBV5-1
CASSLFPGVNYNEQFF
>TRBJ1-2|16|TRBV2
CASSEMMGRVTDGYTF
>TRBJ1-1|13|TRBV11-2
CASTPGQGAEAFF
>TRBJ2-5|11|TRBV2
CASTRGETQYF
>TRBJ2-1|14|TRBV27
CAIKGLREESEQFF
>TRBJ1-1|14|TRBV3-1/TRBV3-2
CASSQQIMNTEAFF
>TRBJ1-2|15|TRBV29-1
CSVDFFRDRPYGYTF
>TRBJ2-1|18|TRBV19
CASSAIGRGTGAYNEQFF
>TRBJ2-2|15|TRBV19
CASMKDSSNTGELFF
>TRBJ2-3|14|TRBV5-4
CASSLSSSTDTQYF
>TRBJ1-2|13|TRBV5-4
CASSYRETYGYTF
>TRBJ1-5|14|TRBV19
CASSNRDSHQPQHF
>TRBJ2-7|13|TRBV2
CASSGKQHYEQYF
>TRBJ2-5|15|TRBV7-9
CASSGSGGTQETQYF
>TRBJ2-7|14|TRBV6-5
CASSNHPPVDEQYF
>TRBJ2-1|16|TRBV13
CASSPQAGVSDNEQFF
>TRBJ1-5|12|TRBV6-5
CASSYLGQPQHF
>TRBJ1-2|15|TRBV30
CAWTGDGRKRRGYTF
>TRBJ1-1|13|TRBV7-2
CASSLDSYTEAFF
>TRBJ2-4|13|TRBV28
CASQAVAKNIQYF
>TRBJ1-4|19|TRBV7-2
CASSLPVGTGGATNEKLFF
>TRBJ2-1|12|TRBV7-9
CASSFPDNEQFF
>TRBJ1-2|16|TRBV15
CATSRDGGGSDYGYTF
>TRBJ1-1|12|TRBV7-9
CASSPGPLGAFF
>TRBJ2-7|15|TRBV9
CASSVSGQGTYEQYF
>TRBJ2-3|19|TRBV7-6
CASSPNVGISSGRADTQYF
>TRBJ2-7|14|TRBV6-5
CASSDSGIAYEQYF
>TRBJ1-1|15|TRBV5-4
CASSFPDRPNTEAFF
>TRBJ2-7|14|TRBV4-3
CASSQGQGDYEQYF
>TRBJ2-1|13|TRBV2
CASKAPEGNEQFF
>TRBJ2-3|18|TRBV11-2
CASSFIAGEVAGTDTQYF
>TRBJ1-1|14|TRBV7-9
CASSYGKQGTEAFF
>TRBJ1-1|13|TRBV19
CASSPTGGTEAFF
>TRBJ2-2|13|TRBV9
CASSVVPDRWVFF
>TRBJ2-7|14|TRBV27
CASSLKTASYEQYF
>TRBJ2-7|14|TRBV27
CASSFMGPAYEQYF
>TRBJ1-4|13|TRBV4-1
CASSQVRGEKLFF
>TRBJ1-5|13|TRBV11-3
CASSSEPNQPQHF